These 32 T cell receptor beta chains were sequenced from one sample in a study of blood T cells in healthy people across ages. A J-beta primer mix and a sample-barcoded 5' primer were used in a second PCR of about 6 to 12 cycles. TCRdb itself ran the 5' RACE reads through MiXCR, one entry per CDR3 protein. The sample includes about 560,000 distinct CDR3 sequences, about 27% of them seen just once. The same sample was also used in a study of T cells of mothers and their children.

Sequencing was carried out using blood. The source is a boy aged 2 to 10 in good health.

Ten or more counts support this clonotype. The chain employs TRBV28 and TRBJ2-2; no clear D gene. The CDR3 runs 11 residues. Germline CDR1 is MDHEN and CDR2 is SYDVKM. Trimming removed 5 bases from V and 8 bases from J, with 6 bases in between. CDR3 protein: CASSPLGELFF. The CDR3 DNA follows: TGTGCCAGCAGTCCGCTAGGGGAGCTGTTTTTT.

The rearrangement links TRBV9 to TRBJ2-1, with 10 bases that match TRBD2. This CDR3 spans 15 amino acids. Germline V gives CDR1 SGDLS, CDR2 YYNGEE. Losses at the gene ends were 1 base for V and 8 bases for J; bases not matched to a gene: 6. The CDR3 nucleotides read TGTGCCAGCAGCGTACTAGCGGGGGTCGGCGATGAGCAGTTCTTC. It encodes CASSVLAGVGDEQFF.

This chain uses TRBV19 with TRBJ2-4; no clear D. The CDR3 consists of 15 residues. In germline, CDR1 is LNHDA, CDR2 SQIVND (reference sequence). With 2 bases removed from V and 0 bases from J, the gap between germline ends came to 8 bases. The CDR3 DNA reads TGTGCCAGTAGTATAACGGAACTAGCCAAAAACATTCAGTACTTC. Translation: CASSITELAKNIQYF. Using reference TRBV19 and TRBJ2-4 for the parts outside the CDR3, the full variable domain is DGGITQSPKYLFRKEGQNVTLSCEQNLNHDAMYWYRQDPGQGLRLIYYSQIVNDFQKGDIAEGYSVSREKKESFPLTVTSAQKNPTAFYLCASSITELAKNIQYFGAGTRLSVL.

This clonotype was detected only a few times. The rearrangement uses TRBV5-1 and TRBJ1-4; D possibly corresponds to TRBD1 (5 bases). The CDR3 runs 16 residues. Germline lookup yields CDR1 SGHRS and CDR2 YFSETQ. Trimming pared 2 bases from V and 5 bases from J, leaving 16 bases between. CDR3 amino acids: CASSFSRQSGNEKLFF. CDR3 nucleotides: TGCGCCAGCAGCTTTTCTAGACAGTCGGGGAATGAAAAACTGTTTTTT.

This chain uses TRBV20-1 with TRBJ2-2, with unresolved D. The CDR3 consists of 16 residues. Germline V lookup: CDR1 DFQATT, CDR2 SNEGSKA (reference sequence). Trimming removed 0 bases at V and 0 bases at J, with 11 bases between. DNA for the CDR3: TGCAGTGCTAGAGATAATTGGGTCGCGAACACCGGGGAGCTGTTTTTT. Amino acids: CSARDNWVANTGELFF.

A few counts support this clonotype. The CDR3 protein is CASGSAGSRGANVLTF. As DNA, the CDR3 is TGTGCCAGCGGATCTGCGGGTTCTCGCGGGGCCAACGTCCTGACTTTC. The chain carries TRBV6-2 or TRBV6-3 and TRBJ2-6; TRBD2 is a possible D gene (5 bases). V dropped 8 bases and J dropped 4 bases, with 18 bases sitting between them. Germline loops: CDR1 MNHEY, CDR2 SVGEGT. The CDR3 totals 16 residues.

This clonotype appeared many times. The chain combines TRBV20-1 with TRBJ2-7, with a possible D match to TRBD1 (5 bases). The CDR3 extends over 14 amino acids. Germline CDR1 is DFQATT and CDR2 is SNEGSKA (reference sequence). Deletions cut 3 bases from V and 0 bases from J, with 12 bases between. CDR3 sequence reads: CSASRRGPSYEQYF. The CDR3 DNA sequence: TGCAGTGCTAGTCGAAGGGGCCCCTCCTACGAGCAGTACTTC.

The J gene is TRBJ2-5, the V gene TRBV14; D is perhaps TRBD1 or TRBD2 (5 bases each). The CDR3 covers 13 residues. The germline CDR1 and CDR2 sequences are SGHDN and FVKESK. V dropped 7 bases and J dropped 0 bases, with 9 bases sitting between them. DNA of the CDR3: TGTGCCAGCAACGAGGGGAACCAAGAGACCCAGTACTTC. This sequence encodes CASNEGNQETQYF.

This chain joins TRBV29-1 and TRBJ2-5; D not resolved. Trimming shortened V by 3 bases and J by 2 bases, and 13 bases separated the two germline ends. The length of the CDR3 is 14 residues. Germline-derived CDR1 and CDR2 are SQVTM and ANQGSEA. The DNA of the CDR3 is TGCAGCGTTGAGGTGGGCAGCTTACAAGAGACCCAGTACTTC. Translating gives CSVEVGSLQETQYF.

The chain has TRBV21-1 and TRBJ2-7; TRBD2 reflects the table's D call only, with no check against the DNA. TRBV21-1 represents a pseudogene. The CDR3 extends over 16 amino acids. CDR3 sequence reads: CASSKDSSGSPREQYF. The CDR3 DNA follows: TGTGCCAGCAGCAAAGATTCTAGCGGCAGTCCTAGGGAGCAGTACTTC.

V and J are TRBV18 and TRBJ2-7; a weak D match, TRBD1 (6 bases). The CDR3 extends over 12 amino acids. Trimming left V 2 bases short and J 7 bases short, with 9 bases between. CDR1 is KGHSH and CDR2 is LQKENI in the germline V gene. The chain's CDR3 is CASSPARGEQYF. The CDR3 coding sequence is TGTGCCAGCTCACCAGCTAGGGGGGAGCAGTACTTC.

This clonotype was observed a few times. The rearrangement uses TRBV6-5 and TRBJ1-2, with a weak D call TRBD1 (5 bases). The CDR3 contains 16 residues. Trimming stripped 3 bases from V and 4 bases from J, with 18 bases between. CDR1 is MNHEY and CDR2 is SVGAGI in the germline V gene. The CDR3 protein is CASSYYTGTAFYGYTF. The CDR3 region has the DNA TGTGCCAGCAGTTATTATACCGGGACGGCCTTCTATGGCTACACCTTC.

The chain employs TRBV19 and TRBJ2-1; 7 bases agree with TRBD2. The germline V gene encodes CDR1 LNHDA and CDR2 SQIVND (reference sequence). After removal of 4 bases from V and 1 base from J, the junction contained 1 base not matched to a gene. The CDR3 has 14 amino acids. The DNA for the CDR3 is TGTGCCAGTAGTAAAGCGGGGTCCTACAATGAGCAGTTCTTC. This translates into CASSKAGSYNEQFF. The complete variable domain, with remaining parts taken from reference TRBV19 and TRBJ2-1, reads DGGITQSPKYLFRKEGQNVTLSCEQNLNHDAMYWYRQDPGQGLRLIYYSQIVNDFQKGDIAEGYSVSREKKESFPLTVTSAQKNPTAFYLCASSKAGSYNEQFFGPGTRLTVL.

This clonotype has more than one count but fewer than ten. The chain has TRBV2 and TRBJ1-2, with D hard to call. The CDR3 covers 13 residues. The ends were cut back, 2 bases at V and 5 bases at J, with 9 bases in the middle. The V gene's germline CDR1 is SNHLY and CDR2 FYNNEI. CDR3: CASSETGPYGYTF. The CDR3 coding sequence is TGTGCCAGCAGTGAAACCGGGCCTTATGGCTACACCTTC.

The rearrangement uses TRBV7-9 and TRBJ2-5; either TRBD1 or TRBD2 may supply D (5 bases each). The germline V and J ends were trimmed by 3 bases and 3 bases, with 11 bases remaining between them. This CDR3 has 14 amino acids. Germline CDR1 and CDR2: SEHNR and FQNEAQ (reference sequence). The CDR3 coding sequence is TGTGCCAGCAGCTTTAATGGGGGAAAAGAGACCCAGTACTTC. Translation gives CASSFNGGKETQYF.

This clonotype came up many times. The CDR3 DNA follows: TGTGCCAGCAGTGGACTGTACAATGAGCAGTTCTTC. Translating gives CASSGLYNEQFF. The chain carries TRBV6-5 and TRBJ2-1; tentative D call: TRBD2 (5 bases). CDR1 MNHEY and CDR2 SVGAGI come from the germline V gene. The CDR3 extends over 12 amino acids. V shed 5 bases and J shed 4 bases, with 6 bases lying between them.

J is TRBJ2-5 and V is TRBV7-9; 12 bases match TRBD1. CDR1 is SEHNR, CDR2 FQNEAQ, per germline (reference sequence). Unmatched junction bases numbered 10, after V lost 5 bases and J lost 9 bases. The CDR3 has 15 residues. CDR3 residues: CASSAGTGGWEAQYF. The CDR3 DNA reads as TGTGCCAGCAGCGCTGGGACAGGGGGCTGGGAGGCCCAGTACTTC.

This clonotype appeared a few times. J is TRBJ2-1 and V is TRBV6-5; tentatively, D is TRBD2 (6 bases). With the DNA end fitting TRBJ2-5 better, the J assignment may be wrong. CDR3 size: 15 residues. Germline V CDR1 and CDR2: MNHEY, SVGAGI. As DNA, the CDR3 is TGTGCCAGCAGTTACGGGCTAGCGAGGGAAGAGACCCAGTACTTC. Translated: CASSYGLAREETQYF.

This chain links TRBV7-9 with TRBJ2-5, with D possibly matching TRBD2 (5 bases). Germline CDR1 reads SEHNR; CDR2 reads FQNEAQ (reference sequence). The CDR3 extends over 13 amino acids. V lost 5 bases and J lost 6, with 13 bases in between. This CDR3 is CASSPGRRQTQYF. In DNA form, the CDR3 reads TGTGCCAGCAGCCCCGGTCGGAGGCAGACCCAGTACTTC.

The J gene is TRBJ1-1, the V gene TRBV28, with D hard to call. Per the germline V gene, CDR1 is MDHEN and CDR2 is SYDVKM. Deletions cut 7 bases from V and 4 bases from J, with 4 bases between. The CDR3 runs 10 residues. For the CDR3, the DNA is TGTGCCAGCACGGCCACTGAAGCTTTCTTT. Amino acids: CASTATEAFF.

V is TRBV12-3 or TRBV12-4 and J is TRBJ1-2, with a weak D call TRBD1 (6 bases). CDR3 length: 13 residues. The V gene lost 5 bases and the J gene lost 8 bases, with 15 bases spanning the gap. As DNA, the CDR3 is TGTGCCAGCAGTCTGGATGGAGGGGGAGGCTACACCTTC. This gives the protein CASSLDGGGGYTF.

Only a few counts were recorded for this clonotype. This chain connects TRBV29-1 to TRBJ1-1, with D possibly being TRBD1 (6 bases). Germline V gene data show CDR1 as SQVTM and CDR2 as ANQGSEA. The CDR3 has 13 residues. Trimming shortened V by 7 bases and J by 2 bases, and 14 bases separated the two germline ends. The CDR3 DNA reads TGCAGCGCCGCCGGGGGCCCAAACACTGAAGCTTTCTTT. Its protein product is CSAAGGPNTEAFF.

This clonotype was observed at least ten times. The gene calls are TRBV5-1 and TRBJ2-5; D might be TRBD2 (6 bases). This CDR3 is built from 15 residues. The germline V gene encodes CDR1 SGHRS and CDR2 YFSETQ. V shed 0 bases and J shed 2 bases, with 11 bases lying between them. In DNA, the CDR3 is TGCGCCAGCAGCTTGGATGGCGGGGTTCAAGAGACCCAGTACTTC. It is translated as CASSLDGGVQETQYF.

This clonotype was seen a handful of times. This sequence joins TRBV7-8 and TRBJ2-5; TRBD2 matches 11 bases. The J call is uncertain, as TRBJ2-7 better fits the DNA end. This CDR3 spans 15 amino acids. Per the germline V gene, CDR1 is SGHVS and CDR2 is FQNEAQ. The CDR3 sequence is CASSYVSGRADEQYF. DNA for the CDR3: TGTGCCAGCAGCTACGTTAGCGGGAGGGCGGACGAGCAGTACTTC.

V is TRBV4-1 and J is TRBJ2-7; a weak D match, TRBD2 (6 bases). The germline CDR1 and CDR2 sequences are MGHRA and YSYEKL. The CDR3 loop spans 14 amino acids. Trimming left V 4 bases short and J 4 bases short, with 14 bases between. CDR3: CASSLLAGRYEQYF. CDR3 DNA: TGCGCCAGCAGCCTACTGGCGGGACGGTACGAGCAGTACTTC.

V gene TRBV28 combines with J gene TRBJ2-5, with 10 bases lining up with TRBD2. Gene TRBJ2-1 matches the end of the DNA better, so the J call may be wrong. From germline, CDR1 is MDHEN and CDR2 SYDVKM. This CDR3 is 12 amino acids long. The CDR3 sequence: CASRTGLAEQFF. The DNA for the CDR3 is TGTGCCAGCAGAACGGGACTAGCGGAGCAGTTCTTC.

The V gene is TRBV7-9, the J gene TRBJ1-2, with a weak D call TRBD1 (5 bases). The CDR3 contains 14 residues. The germline gives CDR1 SEHNR, CDR2 FQNEAQ (reference sequence). The V end was cut by 3 bases, the J end by 3 bases, with 11 bases between. The CDR3 sequence is CASSFLDSDYGYTF. The DNA of the CDR3 is TGTGCCAGCAGCTTCCTTGACAGCGACTATGGCTACACCTTC.

This clonotype was counted between two and nine times. The chain links TRBV20-1 to TRBJ2-1; possible D gene TRBD2, 5 bases. The V gene's germline CDR1 is DFQATT and CDR2 SNEGSKA (reference sequence). The CDR3 runs 13 residues. V lost 3 bases and J 4 bases, leaving 10 bases between the germline ends. CDR3 residues: CSASGVRYNEQFF. The CDR3 bases are TGCAGTGCTAGCGGGGTGCGATACAATGAGCAGTTCTTC.

The J gene is TRBJ2-5, the V gene TRBV7-9, with D uncertain. This CDR3 region has 13 residues. Looked up from germline, CDR1 is SEHNR and CDR2 is FQNEAQ (reference sequence). V was pared by 1 base and J by 4 bases, with 7 bases between. CDR3 nucleotides: TGTGCCAGCAGCTTAGTTTGGGGAGAGACCCAGTACTTC. Amino acid sequence: CASSLVWGETQYF. Variable domain in full (rest from reference TRBV7-9 and TRBJ2-5): DTGVSQNPRHKITKRGQNVTFRCDPISEHNRLYWYRQTLGQGPEFLTYFQNEAQLEKSRLLSDRFSAERPKGSFSTLEIQRTEQGDSAMYLCASSLVWGETQYFGPGTRLLVL.

This chain links TRBV28 with TRBJ1-2; 7 bases line up with TRBD1. Germline loops: CDR1 MDHEN, CDR2 SYDVKM. With 3 bases clipped from V and 8 bases from J, the junction kept 9 bases outside the gene matches. The CDR3 loop spans 14 amino acids. The CDR3 bases are TGTGCCAGCAGTTTCCCTACAGGAGGGGGCGGCTACACCTTC. It translates to CASSFPTGGGGYTF.

The chain uses TRBV7-9 and TRBJ2-7; D not certain. CDR3 length: 13 amino acids. CDR1 and CDR2 (germline): SEHNR, FQNEAQ (reference sequence). Deletions cut 1 base from V and 3 bases from J, with 7 bases between. In nucleotides, the CDR3 is TGTGCCAGCAGCTTAGGGGTAGACTACGAGCAGTACTTC. Protein sequence: CASSLGVDYEQYF. The full variable domain, in which reference TRBV7-9 and TRBJ2-7 provide the parts outside the CDR3, is DTGVSQNPRHKITKRGQNVTFRCDPISEHNRLYWYRQTLGQGPEFLTYFQNEAQLEKSRLLSDRFSAERPKGSFSTLEIQRTEQGDSAMYLCASSLGVDYEQYFGPGTRLTVT.

This clonotype was detected only a few times. V is TRBV7-9 and J is TRBJ1-5; 7 bases match TRBD1. The CDR3 loop spans 15 amino acids. The germline gives CDR1 SEHNR, CDR2 FQNEAQ (reference sequence). After removal of 5 bases from V and 9 bases from J, the junction contained 13 bases not matched to a gene. CDR3 in amino acids: CASSTTGSLGMPQHF. The CDR3 DNA follows: TGTGCCAGCAGCACGACAGGGAGCCTAGGGATGCCCCAGCATTTT.